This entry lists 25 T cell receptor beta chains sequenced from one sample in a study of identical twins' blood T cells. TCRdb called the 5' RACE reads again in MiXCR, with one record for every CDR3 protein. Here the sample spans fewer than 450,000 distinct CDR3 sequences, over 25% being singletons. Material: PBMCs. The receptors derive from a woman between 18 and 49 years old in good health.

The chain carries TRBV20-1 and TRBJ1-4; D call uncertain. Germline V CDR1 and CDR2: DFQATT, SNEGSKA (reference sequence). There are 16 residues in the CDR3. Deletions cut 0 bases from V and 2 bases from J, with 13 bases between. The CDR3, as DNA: TGCAGTGCTAGAGACCCTCGGGGATCGACTAATGAAAAACTGTTTTTT. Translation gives CSARDPRGSTNEKLFF.

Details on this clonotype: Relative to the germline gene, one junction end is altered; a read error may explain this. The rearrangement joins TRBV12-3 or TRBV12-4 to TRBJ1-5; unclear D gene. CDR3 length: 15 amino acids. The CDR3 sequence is CVSSLGWKVNQPQHF. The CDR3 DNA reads TGTGTCAGCAGTTTAGGGTGGAAGGTCAATCAGCCCCAGCATTTT.

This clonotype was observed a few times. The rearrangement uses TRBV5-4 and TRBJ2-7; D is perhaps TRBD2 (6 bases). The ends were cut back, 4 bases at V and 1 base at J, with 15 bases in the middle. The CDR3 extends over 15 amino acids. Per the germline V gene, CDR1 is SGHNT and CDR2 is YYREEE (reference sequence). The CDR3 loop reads CASSPELTRSYEQYF. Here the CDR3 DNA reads TGTGCCAGCAGCCCGGAACTGACTAGGTCCTACGAGCAGTACTTC.

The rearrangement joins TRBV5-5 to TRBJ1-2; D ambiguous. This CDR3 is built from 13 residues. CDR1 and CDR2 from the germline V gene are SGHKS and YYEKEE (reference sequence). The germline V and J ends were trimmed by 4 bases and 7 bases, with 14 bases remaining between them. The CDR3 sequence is CASSVQQSFGYTF. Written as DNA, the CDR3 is TGTGCCAGCAGCGTCCAACAGAGCTTTGGCTACACCTTC.

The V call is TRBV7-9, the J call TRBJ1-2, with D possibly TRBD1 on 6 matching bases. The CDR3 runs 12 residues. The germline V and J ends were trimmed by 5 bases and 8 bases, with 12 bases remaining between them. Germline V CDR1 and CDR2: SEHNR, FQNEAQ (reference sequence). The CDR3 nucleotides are TGTGCCAGCAGCGCAACCGGGACAGGCTACACCTTC. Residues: CASSATGTGYTF.

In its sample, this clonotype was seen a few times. The CDR3 loop is CASSSLGTSGINTDTQYF. Written as DNA, the CDR3 is TGTGCCAGCAGTTCCCTGGGGACTAGCGGGATAAACACAGATACGCAGTATTTT. This chain uses TRBV12-3 or TRBV12-4 with TRBJ2-3; 13 bases line up with TRBD2. With V trimmed by 4 bases and J by 2 bases, 9 bases remained unmatched. The CDR3 totals 18 residues.

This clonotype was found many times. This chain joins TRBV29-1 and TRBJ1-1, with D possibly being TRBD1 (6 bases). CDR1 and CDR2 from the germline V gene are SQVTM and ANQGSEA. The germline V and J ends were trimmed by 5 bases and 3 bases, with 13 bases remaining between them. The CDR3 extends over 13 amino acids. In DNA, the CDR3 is TGCAGCGTTCCAGGGGAAGCGGACACTGAAGCTTTCTTT. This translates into CSVPGEADTEAFF.

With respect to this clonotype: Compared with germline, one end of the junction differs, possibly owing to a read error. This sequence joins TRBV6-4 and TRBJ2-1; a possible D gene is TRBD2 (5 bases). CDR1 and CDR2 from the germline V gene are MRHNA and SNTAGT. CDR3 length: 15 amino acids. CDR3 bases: TGCGCCAGCAGCCGGGATCCCAGTGGAGACAATGAGCAGTTCTTC. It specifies CASSRDPSGDNEQFF.

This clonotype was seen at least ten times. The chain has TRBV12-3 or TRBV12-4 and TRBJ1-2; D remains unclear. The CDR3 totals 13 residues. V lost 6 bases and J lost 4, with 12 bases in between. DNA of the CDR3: TGTGCCAGCAGCCGGACGTCTAGCTATGGCTACACCTTC. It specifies CASSRTSSYGYTF.

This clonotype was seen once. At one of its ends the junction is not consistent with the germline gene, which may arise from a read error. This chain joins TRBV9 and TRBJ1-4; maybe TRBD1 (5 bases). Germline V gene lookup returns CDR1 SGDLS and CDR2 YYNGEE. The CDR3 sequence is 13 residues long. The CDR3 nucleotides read TGTACCAGCAGCGTAGGGACCGAAGAAAAACTGTTTTTT. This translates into CTSSVGTEEKLFF.

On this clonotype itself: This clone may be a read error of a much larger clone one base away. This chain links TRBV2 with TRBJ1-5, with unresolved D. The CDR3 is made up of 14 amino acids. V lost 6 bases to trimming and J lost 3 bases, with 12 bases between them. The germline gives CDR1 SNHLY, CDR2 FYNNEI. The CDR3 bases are TGTGCCAGCAGCGGACTGAAGGTCAATCAGCCCCAGCATTTT. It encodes CASSGLKVNQPQHF.

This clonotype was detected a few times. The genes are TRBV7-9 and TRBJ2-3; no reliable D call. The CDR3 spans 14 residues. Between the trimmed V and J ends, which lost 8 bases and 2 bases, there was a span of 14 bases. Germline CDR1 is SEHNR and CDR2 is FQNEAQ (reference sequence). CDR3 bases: TGTGCCAGCTCCTCACCTTGGGACACAGATACGCAGTATTTT. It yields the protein CASSSPWDTDTQYF.

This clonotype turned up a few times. CDR3 in DNA: TGTGCCTTTATTGCCGGGAACACCGGGGAGCTGTTTTTT. Encoded protein: CAFIAGNTGELFF. This sequence joins TRBV5-4 and TRBJ2-2; D gene uncertain. CDR3 length equals 13 residues. CDR1 is SGHNT, CDR2 YYREEE, per germline (reference sequence). The germline V and J ends were trimmed by 10 bases and 1 base, with 11 bases remaining between them.

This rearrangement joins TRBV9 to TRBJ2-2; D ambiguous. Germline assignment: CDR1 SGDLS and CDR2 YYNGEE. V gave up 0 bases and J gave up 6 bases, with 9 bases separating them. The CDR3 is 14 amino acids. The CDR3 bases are TGTGCCAGCAGCGTAGATCAAATTGCCGGGGAGCTGTTTTTT. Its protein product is CASSVDQIAGELFF.

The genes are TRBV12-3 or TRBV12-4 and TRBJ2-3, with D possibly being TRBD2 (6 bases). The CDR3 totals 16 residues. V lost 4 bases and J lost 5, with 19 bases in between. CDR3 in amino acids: CASSSRGLRTGDTQYF. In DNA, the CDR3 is TGTGCCAGCAGTTCTCGGGGACTCCGGACGGGAGATACGCAGTATTTT.

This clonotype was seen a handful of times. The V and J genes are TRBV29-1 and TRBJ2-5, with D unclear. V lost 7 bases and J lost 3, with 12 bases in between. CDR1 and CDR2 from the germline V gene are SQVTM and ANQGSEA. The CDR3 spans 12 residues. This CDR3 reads CSGMDGKETQYF. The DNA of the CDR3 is TGCAGCGGGATGGACGGTAAAGAGACCCAGTACTTC.

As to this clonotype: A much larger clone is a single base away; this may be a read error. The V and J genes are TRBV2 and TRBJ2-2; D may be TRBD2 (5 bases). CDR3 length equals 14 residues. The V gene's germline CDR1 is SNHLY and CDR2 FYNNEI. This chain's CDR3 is CASRGSLNTGEPFF. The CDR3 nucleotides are TGTGCCAGCAGAGGGTCACTTAACACCGGGGAGCCGTTTTTT.

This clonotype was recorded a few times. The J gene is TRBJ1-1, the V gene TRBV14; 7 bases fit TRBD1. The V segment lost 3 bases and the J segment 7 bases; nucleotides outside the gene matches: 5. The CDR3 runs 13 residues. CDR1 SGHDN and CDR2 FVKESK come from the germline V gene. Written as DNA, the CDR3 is TGTGCCAGCAGCCACCCGGACAGGAATGAAGCTTTCTTT. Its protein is CASSHPDRNEAFF.

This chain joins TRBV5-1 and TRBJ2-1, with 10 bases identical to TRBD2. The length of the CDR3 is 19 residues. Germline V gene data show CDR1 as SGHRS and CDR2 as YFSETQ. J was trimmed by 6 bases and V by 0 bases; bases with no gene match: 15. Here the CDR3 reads CASSLVITSGISYSNEQFF. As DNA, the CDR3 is TGCGCCAGCAGCTTGGTAATCACTAGCGGGATCTCCTACTCCAATGAGCAGTTCTTC.

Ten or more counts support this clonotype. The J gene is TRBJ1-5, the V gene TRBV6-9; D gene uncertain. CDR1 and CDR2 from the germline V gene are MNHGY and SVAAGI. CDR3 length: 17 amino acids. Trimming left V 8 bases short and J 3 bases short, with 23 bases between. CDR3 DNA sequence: TGTGCCAGCTCGACCAGCCAGGTAGTACATGTCAATCAGCCCCAGCATTTT. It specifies CASSTSQVVHVNQPQHF.

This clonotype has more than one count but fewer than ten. CDR3 nucleotide sequence: TGCGCCAGCAGCACGCAGGGGAGGGAGACTGAAGCTTTCTTT. It codes for CASSTQGRETEAFF. The chain couples TRBV5-1 to TRBJ1-1, with a weak D call TRBD1 (6 bases). CDR1 and CDR2 from the germline V gene are SGHRS and YFSETQ. This CDR3 contains 14 residues. V lost 4 bases and J lost 5, with 15 bases in between.

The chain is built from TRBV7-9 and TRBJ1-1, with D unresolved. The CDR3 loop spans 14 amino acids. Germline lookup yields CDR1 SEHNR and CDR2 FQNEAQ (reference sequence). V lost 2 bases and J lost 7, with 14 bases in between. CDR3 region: CASSLRVEVIEAFF. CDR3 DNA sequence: TGTGCCAGCAGCTTAAGGGTGGAGGTAATTGAAGCTTTCTTT.

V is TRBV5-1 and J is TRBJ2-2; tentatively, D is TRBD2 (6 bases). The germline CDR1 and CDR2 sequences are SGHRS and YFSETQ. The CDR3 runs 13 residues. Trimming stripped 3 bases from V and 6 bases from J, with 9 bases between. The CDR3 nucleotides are TGCGCCAGCAGCTGGAGGGGAGCCGGGGAGCTGTTTTTT. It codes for CASSWRGAGELFF.

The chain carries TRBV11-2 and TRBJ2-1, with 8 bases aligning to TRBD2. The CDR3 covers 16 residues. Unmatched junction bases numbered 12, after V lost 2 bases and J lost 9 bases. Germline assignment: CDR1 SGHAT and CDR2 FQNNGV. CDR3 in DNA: TGTGCCAGCAGCTTAATGGCGGGGGGAACCGGCGGTGAGCAGTTCTTC. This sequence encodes CASSLMAGGTGGEQFF.

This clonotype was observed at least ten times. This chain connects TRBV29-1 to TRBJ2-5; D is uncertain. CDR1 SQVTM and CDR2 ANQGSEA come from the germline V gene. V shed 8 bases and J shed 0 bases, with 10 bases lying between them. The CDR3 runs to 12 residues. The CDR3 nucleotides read TGCAGCTTAGGACCGAACCAAGAGACCCAGTACTTC. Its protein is CSLGPNQETQYF.